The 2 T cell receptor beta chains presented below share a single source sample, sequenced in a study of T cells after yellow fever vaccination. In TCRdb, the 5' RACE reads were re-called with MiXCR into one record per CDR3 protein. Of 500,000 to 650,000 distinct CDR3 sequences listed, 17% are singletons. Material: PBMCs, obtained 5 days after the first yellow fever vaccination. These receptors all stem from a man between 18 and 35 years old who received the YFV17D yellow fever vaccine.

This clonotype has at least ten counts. The CDR3, as DNA: TGCGCCAGCACCCCGGAACGTTCTAGCGGCACAGATACGCAGTATTTT. This gives the protein CASTPERSSGTDTQYF. J is TRBJ2-3 and V is TRBV4-3; weak D call: TRBD2 (6 bases). The germline CDR1 and CDR2 sequences are LGHNA and YSLEER. V was cut by 7 bases and J by 1 base, with 18 bases left in between. CDR3 length equals 16 residues.

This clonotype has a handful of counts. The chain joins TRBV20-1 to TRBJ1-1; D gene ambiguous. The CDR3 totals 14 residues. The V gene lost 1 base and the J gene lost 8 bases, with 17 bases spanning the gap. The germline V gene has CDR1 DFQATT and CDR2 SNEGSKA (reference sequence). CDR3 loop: CSARVQARATEAFF. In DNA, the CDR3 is TGCAGTGCTAGAGTTCAGGCAAGAGCCACCGAAGCTTTCTTT.